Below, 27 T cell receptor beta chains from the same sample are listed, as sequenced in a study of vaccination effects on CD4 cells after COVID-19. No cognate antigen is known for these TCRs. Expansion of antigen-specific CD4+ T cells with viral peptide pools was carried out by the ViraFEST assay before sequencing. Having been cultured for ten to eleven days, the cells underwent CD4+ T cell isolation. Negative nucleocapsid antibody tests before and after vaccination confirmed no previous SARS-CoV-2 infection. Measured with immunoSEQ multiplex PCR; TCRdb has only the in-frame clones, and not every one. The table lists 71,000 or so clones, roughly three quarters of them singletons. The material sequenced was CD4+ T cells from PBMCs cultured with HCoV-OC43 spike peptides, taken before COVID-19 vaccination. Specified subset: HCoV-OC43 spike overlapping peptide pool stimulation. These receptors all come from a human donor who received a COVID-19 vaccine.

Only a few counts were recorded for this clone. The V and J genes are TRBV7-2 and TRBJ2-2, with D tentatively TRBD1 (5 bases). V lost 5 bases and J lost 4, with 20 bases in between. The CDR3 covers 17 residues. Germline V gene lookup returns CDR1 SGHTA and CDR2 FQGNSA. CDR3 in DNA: TGTGCCAGCAGCCAGGGCCGGCTAGGAGTTGGCACCGGGGAGCTGTTTTTT. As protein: CASSQGRLGVGTGELFF.

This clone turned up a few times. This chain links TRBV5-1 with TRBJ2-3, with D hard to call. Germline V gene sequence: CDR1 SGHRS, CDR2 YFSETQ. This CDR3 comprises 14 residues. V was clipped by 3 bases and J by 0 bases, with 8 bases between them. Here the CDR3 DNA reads TGCGCCAGCAGCTCCGGCACTAGCACAGATACGCAGTATTTT. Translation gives CASSSGTSTDTQYF.

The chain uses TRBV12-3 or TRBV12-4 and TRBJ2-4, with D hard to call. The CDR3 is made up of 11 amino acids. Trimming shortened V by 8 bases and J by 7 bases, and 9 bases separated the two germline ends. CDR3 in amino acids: CASVLLNIQYF. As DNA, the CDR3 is TGTGCCAGCGTCCTGCTTAACATTCAGTACTTC.

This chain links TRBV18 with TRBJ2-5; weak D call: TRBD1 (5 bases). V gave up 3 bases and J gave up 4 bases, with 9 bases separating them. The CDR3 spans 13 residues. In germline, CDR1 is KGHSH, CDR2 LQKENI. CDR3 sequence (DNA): TGTGCCAGCTCACCTACAGGAGCAGAGACCCAGTACTTC. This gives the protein CASSPTGAETQYF.

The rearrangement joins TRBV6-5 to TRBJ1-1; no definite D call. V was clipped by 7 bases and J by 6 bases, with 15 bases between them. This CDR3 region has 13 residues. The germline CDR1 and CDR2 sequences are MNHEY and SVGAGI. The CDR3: CASTRGSTSEAFF. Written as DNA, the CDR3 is TGTGCCAGCACTAGAGGGAGCACCTCTGAAGCTTTCTTT.

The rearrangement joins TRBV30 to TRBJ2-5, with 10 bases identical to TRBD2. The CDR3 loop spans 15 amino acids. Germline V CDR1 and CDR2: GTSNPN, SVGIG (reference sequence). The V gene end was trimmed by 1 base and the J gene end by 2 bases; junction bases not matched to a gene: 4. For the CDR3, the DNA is TGTGCCTGGAGTGCGCTAGCGGGAGTACAAGAGACCCAGTACTTC. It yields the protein CAWSALAGVQETQYF.

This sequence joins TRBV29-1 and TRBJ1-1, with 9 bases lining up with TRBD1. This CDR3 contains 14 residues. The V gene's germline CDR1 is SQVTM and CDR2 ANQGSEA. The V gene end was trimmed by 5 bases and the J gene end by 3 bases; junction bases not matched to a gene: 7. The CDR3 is CSVSRTGVDTEAFF. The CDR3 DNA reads TGCAGCGTTTCTCGGACAGGGGTTGACACTGAAGCTTTCTTT. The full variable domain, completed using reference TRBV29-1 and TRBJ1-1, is SAVISQKPSRDICQRGTSLTIQCQVDSQVTMMFWYRQQPGQSLTLIATANQGSEATYESGFVIDKFPISRPNLTFSTLTVSNMSPEDSSIYLCSVSRTGVDTEAFFGQGTRLTVV.

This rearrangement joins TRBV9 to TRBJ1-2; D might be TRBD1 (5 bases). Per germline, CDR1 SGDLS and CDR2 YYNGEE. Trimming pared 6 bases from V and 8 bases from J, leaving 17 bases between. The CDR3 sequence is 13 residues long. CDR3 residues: CASTPTGEGGYTF. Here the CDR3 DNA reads TGTGCCAGCACCCCGACGGGGGAAGGGGGCTACACCTTC.

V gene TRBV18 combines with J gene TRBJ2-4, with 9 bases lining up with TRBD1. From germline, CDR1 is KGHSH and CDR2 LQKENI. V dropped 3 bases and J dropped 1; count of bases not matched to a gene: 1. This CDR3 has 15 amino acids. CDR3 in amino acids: CASSPGQGAKNIQYF. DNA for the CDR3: TGTGCCAGCTCACCGGGACAGGGTGCCAAAAACATTCAGTACTTC.

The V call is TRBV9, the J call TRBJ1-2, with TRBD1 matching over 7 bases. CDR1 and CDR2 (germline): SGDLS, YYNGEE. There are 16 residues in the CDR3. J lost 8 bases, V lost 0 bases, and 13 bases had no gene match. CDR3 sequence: CASSVDGQAKTGGYTF. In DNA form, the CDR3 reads TGTGCCAGCAGCGTAGATGGACAGGCGAAAACAGGAGGCTACACCTTC.

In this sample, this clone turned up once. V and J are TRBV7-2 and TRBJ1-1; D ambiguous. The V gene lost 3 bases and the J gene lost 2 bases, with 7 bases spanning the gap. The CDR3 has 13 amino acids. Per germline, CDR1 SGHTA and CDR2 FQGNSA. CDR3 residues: CASSFSVNTEAFF. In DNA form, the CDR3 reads TGTGCCAGCAGCTTCAGCGTCAACACTGAAGCTTTCTTT.

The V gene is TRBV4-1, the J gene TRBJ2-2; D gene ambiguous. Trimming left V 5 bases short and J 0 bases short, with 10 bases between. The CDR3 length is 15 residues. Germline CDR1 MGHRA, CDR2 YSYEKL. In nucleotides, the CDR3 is TGCGCCAGCAGCGTACAGACTGCGAACACCGGGGAGCTGTTTTTT. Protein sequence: CASSVQTANTGELFF.

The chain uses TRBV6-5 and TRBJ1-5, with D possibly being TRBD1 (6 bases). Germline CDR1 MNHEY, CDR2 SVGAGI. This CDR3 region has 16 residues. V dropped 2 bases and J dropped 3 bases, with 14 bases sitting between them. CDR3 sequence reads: CASSYRRQGINQPQHF. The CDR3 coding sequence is TGTGCCAGCAGTTACAGGAGGCAGGGGATCAATCAGCCCCAGCATTTT.

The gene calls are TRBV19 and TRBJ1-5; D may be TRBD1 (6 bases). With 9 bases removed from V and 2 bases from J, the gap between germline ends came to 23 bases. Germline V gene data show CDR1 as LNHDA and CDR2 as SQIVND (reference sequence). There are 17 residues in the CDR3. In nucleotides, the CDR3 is TGTGCCAGCTCTGCCCCTAATACAGGGAGTGGCAATCAGCCCCAGCATTTT. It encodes CASSAPNTGSGNQPQHF.

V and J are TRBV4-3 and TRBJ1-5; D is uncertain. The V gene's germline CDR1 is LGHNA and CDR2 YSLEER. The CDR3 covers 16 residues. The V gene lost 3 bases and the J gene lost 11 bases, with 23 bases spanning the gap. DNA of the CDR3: TGCGCCAGCAGCCATTCGGTCCGGGGTACCCGGATGGCCCAGCATTTT. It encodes CASSHSVRGTRMAQHF.

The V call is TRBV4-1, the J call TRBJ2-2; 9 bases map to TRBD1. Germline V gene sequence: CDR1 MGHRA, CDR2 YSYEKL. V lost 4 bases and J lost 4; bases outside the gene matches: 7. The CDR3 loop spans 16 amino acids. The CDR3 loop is CASSPPRDRVTGELFF. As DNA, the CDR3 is TGCGCCAGCAGCCCACCCCGGGACAGGGTCACCGGGGAGCTGTTTTTT.

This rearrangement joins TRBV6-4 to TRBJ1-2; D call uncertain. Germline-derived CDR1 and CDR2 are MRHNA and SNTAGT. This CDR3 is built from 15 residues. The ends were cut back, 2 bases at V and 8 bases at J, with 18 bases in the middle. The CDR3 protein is CASSDTPQALGGYTF. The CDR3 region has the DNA TGTGCCAGCAGTGACACTCCCCAGGCCCTGGGGGGCTACACCTTC.

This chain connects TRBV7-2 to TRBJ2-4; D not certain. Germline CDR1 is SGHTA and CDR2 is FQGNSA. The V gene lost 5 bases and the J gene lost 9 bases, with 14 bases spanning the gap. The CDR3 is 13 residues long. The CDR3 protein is CASSPPGRSIQYF. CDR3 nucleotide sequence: TGTGCCAGCAGCCCGCCCGGTCGCAGCATTCAGTACTTC.

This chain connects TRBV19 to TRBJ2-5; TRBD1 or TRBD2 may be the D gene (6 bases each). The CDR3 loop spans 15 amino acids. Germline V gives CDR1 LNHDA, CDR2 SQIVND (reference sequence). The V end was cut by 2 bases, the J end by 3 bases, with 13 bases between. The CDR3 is CASSINPGGEETQYF. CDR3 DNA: TGTGCCAGTAGTATAAACCCCGGGGGCGAAGAGACCCAGTACTTC.

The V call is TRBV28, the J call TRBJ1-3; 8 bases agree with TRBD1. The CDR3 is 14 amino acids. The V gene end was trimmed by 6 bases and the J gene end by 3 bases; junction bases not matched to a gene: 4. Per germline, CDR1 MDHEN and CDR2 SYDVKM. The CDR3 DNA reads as TGTGCCAGCAGCACAGGGGGGTTTGGAAACACCATATATTTT. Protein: CASSTGGFGNTIYF.

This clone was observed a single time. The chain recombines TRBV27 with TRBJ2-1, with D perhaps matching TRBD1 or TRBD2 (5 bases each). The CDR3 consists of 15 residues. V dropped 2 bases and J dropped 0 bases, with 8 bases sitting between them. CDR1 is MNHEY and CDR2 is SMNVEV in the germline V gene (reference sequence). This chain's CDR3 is CASSLSGGSYNEQFF. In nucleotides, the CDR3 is TGTGCCAGCAGTTTAAGTGGGGGCTCCTACAATGAGCAGTTCTTC.

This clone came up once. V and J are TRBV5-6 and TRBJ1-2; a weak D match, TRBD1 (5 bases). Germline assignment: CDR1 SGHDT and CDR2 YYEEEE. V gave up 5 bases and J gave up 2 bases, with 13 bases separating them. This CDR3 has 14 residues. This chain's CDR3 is CASSLGVGNYGYTF. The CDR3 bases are TGTGCCAGCAGTCTGGGGGTAGGGAACTATGGCTACACCTTC.

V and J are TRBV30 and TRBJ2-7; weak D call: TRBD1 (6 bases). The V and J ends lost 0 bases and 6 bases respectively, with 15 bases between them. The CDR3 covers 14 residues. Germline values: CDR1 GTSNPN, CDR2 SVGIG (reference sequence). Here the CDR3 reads CAWSVGTGLSEQYV. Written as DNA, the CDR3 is TGTGCCTGGAGTGTCGGTACAGGGTTGTCCGAGCAGTACGTC.

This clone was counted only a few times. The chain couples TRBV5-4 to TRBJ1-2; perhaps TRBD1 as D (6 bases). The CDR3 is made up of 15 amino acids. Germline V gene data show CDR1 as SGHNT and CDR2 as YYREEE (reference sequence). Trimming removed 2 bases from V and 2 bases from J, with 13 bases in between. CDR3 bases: TGTGCCAGCAGCTTCGGGGGGCCAGGAAACTATGGCTACACCTTC. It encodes CASSFGGPGNYGYTF.

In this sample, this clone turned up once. This CDR3 is CASSLVASGGKLDTQYF. The CDR3 DNA reads TGTGCCAGCAGCTTAGTGGCTAGCGGGGGGAAGTTAGATACGCAGTATTTT. The chain joins TRBV7-2 to TRBJ2-3, with 11 bases fitting TRBD2. Germline CDR1 is SGHTA and CDR2 is FQGNSA. The V gene end was trimmed by 1 base and the J gene end by 5 bases; junction bases not matched to a gene: 8. This CDR3 region has 17 residues. Complete variable domain (other parts from reference TRBV7-2 and TRBJ2-3): GAGVSQSPSNKVTEKGKDVELRCDPISGHTALYWYRQSLGQGLEFLIYFQGNSAPDKSGLPSDRFSAERTGGSVSTLTIQRTQQEDSAVYLCASSLVASGGKLDTQYFGPGTRLTVL.

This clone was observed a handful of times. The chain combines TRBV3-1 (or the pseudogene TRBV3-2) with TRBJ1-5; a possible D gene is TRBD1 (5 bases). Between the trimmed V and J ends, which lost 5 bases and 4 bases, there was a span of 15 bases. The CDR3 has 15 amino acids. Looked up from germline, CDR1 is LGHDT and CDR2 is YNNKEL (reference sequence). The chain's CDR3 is CASSDTRGGNQPQHF. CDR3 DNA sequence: TGTGCCAGCAGCGATACCCGGGGGGGGAATCAGCCCCAGCATTTT.

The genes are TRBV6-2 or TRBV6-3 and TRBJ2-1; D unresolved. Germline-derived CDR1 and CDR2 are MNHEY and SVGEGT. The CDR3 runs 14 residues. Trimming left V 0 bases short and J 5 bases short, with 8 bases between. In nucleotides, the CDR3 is TGTGCCAGCAGTTACTCGAATGGTAACAATGAGCAGTTCTTC. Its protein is CASSYSNGNNEQFF.